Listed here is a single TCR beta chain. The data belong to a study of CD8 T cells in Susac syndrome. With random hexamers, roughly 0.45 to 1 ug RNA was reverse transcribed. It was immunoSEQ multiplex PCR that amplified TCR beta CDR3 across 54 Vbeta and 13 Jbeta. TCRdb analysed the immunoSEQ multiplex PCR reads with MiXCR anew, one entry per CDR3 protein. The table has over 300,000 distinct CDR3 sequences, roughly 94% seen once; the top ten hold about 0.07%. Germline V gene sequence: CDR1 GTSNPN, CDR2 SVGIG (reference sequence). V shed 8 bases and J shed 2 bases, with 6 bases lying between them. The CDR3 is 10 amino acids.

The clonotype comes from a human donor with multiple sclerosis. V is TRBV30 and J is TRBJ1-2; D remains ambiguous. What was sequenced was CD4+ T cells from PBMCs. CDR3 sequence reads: CAGQNYGYTF. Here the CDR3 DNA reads TGTGCCGGTCAGAACTATGGCTACACCTTC.